The 10 T cell receptor beta chains below come from one sample, sequenced in a study of metastatic and nonmetastatic thyroid tumors. Each patient came to thyroid surgery without any prior treatment (of any kind). TCRdb reprocessed the PCR reads via MiXCR. The table shows around 26,000 clones, with about 15% occurring only once. The sample comprised blood. These receptors originate from a female donor with papillary thyroid cancer or a benign thyroid nodule (not recorded which). Some clones in this sample may be carry-over from other donors' samples.

Turning to this clone: An end of the junction differs from the germline gene, which may be a read error. V is TRBV3-1 and J is TRBJ2-5; TRBD1 is a possible D gene (6 bases). The CDR3 spans 13 residues. The germline CDR1 and CDR2 sequences are LGHDT and YNNKEL (reference sequence). The CDR3 reads CASSQPQGETQYF. The CDR3 DNA follows: TGTGCCAGCAGCCAACCACAGGGAGAGACCCAGTATTTC.

This clone was counted at least ten times. This chain uses TRBV6-5 with TRBJ2-1; D is unclear. This CDR3 is built from 15 residues. CDR1 and CDR2 from the germline V gene are MNHEY and SVGAGI. V lost 1 base and J lost 0, with 7 bases in between. As DNA, the CDR3 is TGTGCCAGCAGTTACTACGAGAGCTCCTACAATGAGCAGTTCTTC. As protein: CASSYYESSYNEQFF.

This clone appeared many times. V and J are TRBV28 and TRBJ1-5; D remains ambiguous. The germline gives CDR1 MDHEN, CDR2 SYDVKM. Between the trimmed V and J ends, which lost 1 base and 4 bases, there was a span of 11 bases. The CDR3 has 15 amino acids. CDR3 sequence: CASSLSGEGNQPQHF. The CDR3 DNA sequence: TGTGCCAGCAGTTTATCGGGTGAGGGAAATCAGCCCCAGCATTTT.

Ten or more counts support this clone. The rearrangement uses TRBV20-1 and TRBJ2-1, with D possibly matching TRBD1 (6 bases). Germline CDR1 DFQATT, CDR2 SNEGSKA (reference sequence). The CDR3 length is 14 residues. Trimming stripped 0 bases from V and 2 bases from J, with 8 bases between. The CDR3 sequence is CSARDGDTYNEQFF. In DNA, the CDR3 is TGCAGTGCTAGAGATGGGGACACCTACAATGAGCAGTTCTTC.

By share, this clone counts as medium-sized. V is TRBV11-2 and J is TRBJ2-7; 11 positions match TRBD2. V lost 5 bases, J lost 6 bases, and 9 bases stayed unmatched. The CDR3 has 15 residues. Germline V CDR1 and CDR2: SGHAT, FQNNGV. This chain's CDR3 is CASSPGTSGTGEQYF. Here the CDR3 DNA reads TGTGCCAGCAGCCCTGGGACTAGCGGTACTGGCGAGCAGTACTTC.

This clone was recorded many times. The chain employs TRBV28 and TRBJ2-5; a weak D match, TRBD1 (5 bases). Trimming removed 3 bases from V and 2 bases from J, with 10 bases in between. CDR1 is MDHEN and CDR2 is SYDVKM in the germline V gene. The CDR3 runs to 14 residues. CDR3 DNA sequence: TGTGCCAGCAGTTTCGGACACGGACAAGAGACCCAGTACTTC. Protein product: CASSFGHGQETQYF.

This clone has a count of ten or more. V and J are TRBV28 and TRBJ1-5; D is unclear. With 5 bases removed from V and 2 bases from J, the gap between germline ends came to 16 bases. CDR3 size: 16 residues. Germline V gene sequence: CDR1 MDHEN, CDR2 SYDVKM. CDR3 nucleotide sequence: TGTGCCAGCAGTAAAAGTAAGGGTTTTGGCAATCAGCCCCAGCATTTT. Its translation: CASSKSKGFGNQPQHF. Variable domain in full (rest from reference TRBV28 and TRBJ1-5): DVKVTQSSRYLVKRTGEKVFLECVQDMDHENMFWYRQDPGLGLRLIYFSYDVKMKEKGDIPEGYSVSREKKERFSLILESASTNQTSMYLCASSKSKGFGNQPQHFGDGTRLSIL.

This clone was seen at least ten times. The CDR3 sequence is CASSQVGEQETQYF. The CDR3, as DNA: TGTGCCAGCAGCCAGGTGGGGGAGCAAGAGACCCAGTACTTC. The chain is built from TRBV5-4 and TRBJ2-5; D possibly matches TRBD1 or TRBD2 (5 bases each). The germline V gene has CDR1 SGHNT and CDR2 YYREEE (reference sequence). CDR3 length: 14 amino acids. V was cut by 4 bases and J by 2 bases, with 12 bases left in between.

A word on this clone: The CDR3 does not end in the conserved phenylalanine or tryptophan, so this is likely a read error. The rearrangement joins TRBV6-2 or TRBV6-3 to TRBJ2-5, with D perhaps matching TRBD1 (7 bases). The CDR3 is 13 amino acids. Germline V CDR1 and CDR2: MNHEY, SVGEGT. The CDR3 here is CATRGAGQDTQYY. The CDR3 nucleotides are TGTGCCACCAGGGGGGCAGGACAAGATACCCAGTACTAC.

This clone qualifies as medium-sized. The chain has TRBV27 and TRBJ2-7, with 10 bases that match TRBD1. CDR1 and CDR2 from the germline V gene are MNHEY and SMNVEV (reference sequence). V trimming: 3 bases; J trimming: 4 bases; junction bases outside the gene matches: 6. The CDR3 contains 15 residues. The CDR3, as DNA: TGTGCCAGCAGTTTGGGGACAGGGGCGCGATACGAGCAGTACTTC. Residues: CASSLGTGARYEQYF.